These 2 T cell receptor beta chains originate from one sample sequenced in a study of control samples from healthy donors and cancer patients. Only in-frame clones appear in the TCRdb table, and some are missing; sequencing was by immunoSEQ multiplex PCR. The profile shows some 120,000 clones, roughly nine tenths of them singletons. Input material: PBMCs. The receptor source for this set is a woman between 45 and 60 years old with colorectal cancer.

V usage is TRBV30 and J usage is TRBJ2-2; weak D call: TRBD2 (6 bases). Trimming cost V 4 bases and J 3 bases, with 12 bases left between them. CDR1 is GTSNPN, CDR2 SVGIG, per germline (reference sequence). The CDR3 has 14 residues. The CDR3 DNA sequence: TGTGCCTGGATTATCAGGGAGGACACCGGGGAGCTGTTTTTT. Translating it yields CAWIIREDTGELFF.

This clone was seen just once. The chain carries TRBV12-3 or TRBV12-4 and TRBJ1-1; the D is unclear. The CDR3 covers 13 residues. V lost 2 bases and J 3 bases, leaving 7 bases between the germline ends. The CDR3 nucleotides read TGTGCCAGCAGTTTATTGGCCGACACTGAAGCTTTCTTT. Protein sequence: CASSLLADTEAFF.